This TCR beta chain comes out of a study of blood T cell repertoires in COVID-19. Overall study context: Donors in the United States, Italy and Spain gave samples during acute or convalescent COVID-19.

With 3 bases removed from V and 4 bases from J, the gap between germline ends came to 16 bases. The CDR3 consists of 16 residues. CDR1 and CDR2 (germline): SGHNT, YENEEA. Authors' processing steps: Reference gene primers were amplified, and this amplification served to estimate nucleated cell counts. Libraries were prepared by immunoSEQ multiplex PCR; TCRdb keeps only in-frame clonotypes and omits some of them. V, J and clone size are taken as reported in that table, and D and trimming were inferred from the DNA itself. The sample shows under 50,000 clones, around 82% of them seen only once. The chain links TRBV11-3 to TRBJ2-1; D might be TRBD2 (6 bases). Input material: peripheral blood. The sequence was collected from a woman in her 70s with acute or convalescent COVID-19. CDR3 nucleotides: TGTGCCAGCAGCTTGGACTCCTCGGGGGTGTACAATGAGCAGTTCTTC. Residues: CASSLDSSGVYNEQFF.